These T cell receptor beta chains were read from a single sample in a study of T cells in Graves' hyperthyroidism and ophthalmopathy. TCRdb recomputed calls from the multiplex PCR reads with MiXCR, one row per CDR3 protein. This sample has about half a million distinct CDR3 sequences; 15% to 20% occur once, and the top ten carry 47%. The sequencing sample was made of blood. These receptors all come from a man aged 40-49 years with Graves' ophthalmopathy. The conserved cysteine and the conserved F or W are not part of the CDR3 here. Not all rows give a size; the values are once, few, many and, for expanded clones, a class.

V gene	clone size	J gene	CDR3 length	CDR3 protein
TRBV20-1	NA	TRBJ2-3	16	SARDGGSGYTSTDTQY
TRBV5-1	NA	TRBJ1-5	11	ASSLNNGEPQH
TRBV2	few	TRBJ1-6	13	ASSGVLLYNSPLH
TRBV11-2	many	TRBJ1-1	11	ASSLGGTGSAF
TRBV19	NA	TRBJ2-2	12	AIRDRGRSGELF
TRBV20-1	few	TRBJ2-2	11	SARHRDTGELF
TRBV7-6	NA	TRBJ1-5	14	ASSEGQGRSNQPQH
TRBV6-1	NA	TRBJ2-7	14	ASSTHPKQVGYEQY
TRBV11-2	many	TRBJ2-7	11	ASGPGLAGGQY
TRBV20-1	NA	TRBJ2-7	11	SAKTGIGYEQY
TRBV4-2	few	TRBJ1-1	13	ASSQGRSAGEEAF
TRBV19	NA	TRBJ2-4	14	ASKKPTSGAGNIQY
TRBV12-3/TRBV12-4	few	TRBJ1-4	11	ASSLGIGEKLF
TRBV18	many	TRBJ1-1	11	ASSPPTIDEAF
TRBV5-8	few	TRBJ1-2	11	ASRPRGAGGYT
TRBV6-1	few	TRBJ2-7	12	ASSPREGSGEQY
TRBV19	NA	TRBJ2-3	13	ASSTQRGNTDTQY
TRBV28	many	TRBJ2-7	13	ASSSAGTASYEQY
TRBV12-3/TRBV12-4	NA	TRBJ1-3	15	ASSLIIRGSSGNTIY
TRBV7-3	few	TRBJ2-7	12	ASSATGAGDEQY
TRBV30	few	TRBJ2-5	14	AWSTRSSPMKETQY
TRBV6-1	NA	TRBJ2-7	13	ASSEPTSGSYEQY
TRBV7-8	many	TRBJ1-5	11	ASSLSTNQPQH
TRBV6-2/TRBV6-3	many	TRBJ2-7	13	ASSTSRELTYEQY
TRBV5-1	many	TRBJ2-3	13	ASSSGTQPSDTQY
TRBV6-2/TRBV6-3	NA	TRBJ1-1	14	ASSYSRTEMSTEAF
TRBV11-1	NA	TRBJ1-2	11	ASSLAGTKGYT
TRBV29-1	NA	TRBJ1-2	9	SVAGDYGYT
TRBV24-1	NA	TRBJ2-3	15	ATSEAGLAGDTDTQY
TRBV7-8	many	TRBJ2-7	11	ASSIGQTYEQY
TRBV4-2	NA	TRBJ2-3	11	ASSPGLGDTQY
TRBV11-1	many	TRBJ1-2	11	ASSPRALGGYT
TRBV5-1	many	TRBJ2-3	11	ASSLVITDTQY
TRBV27	many	TRBJ2-3	12	ASSTFWSPDTQY
TRBV4-3	NA	TRBJ2-1	13	ASRGPGQGGNEQF
TRBV5-1	many	TRBJ2-3	15	ASSLEGRIKGADTQY
TRBV4-1	NA	TRBJ1-5	11	ASSQAITEPQH
TRBV29-1	NA	TRBJ2-5	12	SVIPGLSQETQY
TRBV5-1	many	TRBJ2-3	15	ASSLVEGRVGTDTQY
TRBV7-9	NA	TRBJ2-7	12	ASSPPSPRYEQY
TRBV20-1	many	TRBJ1-1	8	SAQTEEAF